One and the same sample provided the 16 T cell receptor beta chains below, sequenced in a study of T cell repertoires in cytomegalovirus infection. TCRdb re-called the reads with MiXCR, one entry per CDR3 protein. The sample yields about 150,000 distinct CDR3 sequences, around 20% seen once. The sequenced sample consisted of PBMCs. The receptors were sampled from a human donor in good health (CMV status not recorded). Some clones in this sample may be carry-over from other donors' samples.

The sample holds a few counts of this clonotype. The chain couples TRBV20-1 to TRBJ1-5; TRBD1 is a possible D gene (6 bases). CDR1 is DFQATT, CDR2 SNEGSKA, per germline (reference sequence). V dropped 0 bases and J dropped 12 bases, with 18 bases sitting between them. The CDR3 contains 14 residues. CDR3 amino acids: CSARDPTSQGLQHF. The CDR3 DNA reads as TGCAGTGCTAGAGATCCCACCTCTCAGGGGCTCCAGCATTTT.

This clonotype showed up just a few times. CDR3 sequence reads: CASSPAQNTGELFF. The CDR3 DNA sequence: TGTGCCAGCAGCCCGGCCCAGAACACCGGGGAGCTGTTTTTT. The chain is built from TRBV7-6 and TRBJ2-2; the D is unclear. The germline V and J ends were trimmed by 5 bases and 1 base, with 8 bases remaining between them. Germline-derived CDR1 and CDR2 are SGHVS and FNYEAQ. The CDR3 is 14 amino acids.

The chain links TRBV7-9 to TRBJ2-5; 7 positions match TRBD2. CDR3 length: 14 residues. V was pared by 6 bases and J by 1 base, with 5 bases of the junction left unmatched. Germline V gene data show CDR1 as SEHNR and CDR2 as FQNEAQ (reference sequence). The CDR3 bases are TGTGCCAGCAGAACCGGGACTACCCAAGAGACCCAGTACTTC. It is translated as CASRTGTTQETQYF.

This clonotype has at least ten counts. V and J are TRBV7-9 and TRBJ2-2, with a possible D match to TRBD2 (5 bases). The CDR3 totals 15 residues. CDR1 and CDR2 (germline): SEHNR, FQNEAQ (reference sequence). V lost 5 bases, J lost 1 base, and 11 bases lay in between. CDR3 in DNA: TGTGCCAGCAGCCCAGGACTCCTGAACACCGGGGAGCTGTTTTTT. Residues: CASSPGLLNTGELFF.

This clonotype was counted only a few times. This CDR3 reads CASSLFFRTGGRTDTQYF. The CDR3 DNA is TGTGCCAGCAGCTTGTTCTTCCGGACAGGCGGAAGGACAGATACGCAGTATTTT. This sequence joins TRBV5-6 and TRBJ2-3; 7 nucleotides align to TRBD1. The V gene end was trimmed by 1 base and the J gene end by 3 bases; junction bases not matched to a gene: 14. Germline lookup yields CDR1 SGHDT and CDR2 YYEEEE. This CDR3 has 18 residues.

There are a few counts of this clonotype. The V call is TRBV7-9, the J call TRBJ2-1; a possible D gene is TRBD2 (6 bases). The V end lost 4 bases, the J end lost 9 bases, and 10 bases lay between the germline ends. Germline assignment: CDR1 SEHNR and CDR2 FQNEAQ (reference sequence). The CDR3 loop spans 12 amino acids. CDR3 DNA sequence: TGTGCCAGCAGCTCTCAGGGAGGTGAGCAGTTCTTC. Residues: CASSSQGGEQFF.

This clonotype has at least ten counts. J is TRBJ1-2 and V is TRBV7-3, with a possible D match to TRBD1 (5 bases). Trimming removed 5 bases from V and 6 bases from J, with 10 bases in between. Looked up from germline, CDR1 is SGHTA and CDR2 is FQGTGA. The CDR3 has 12 residues. The CDR3 reads CASSPPGDGYTF. As DNA, the CDR3 is TGTGCCAGCAGCCCGCCGGGGGATGGCTACACCTTC.

V gene TRBV7-4 combines with J gene TRBJ2-7; maybe TRBD1 (6 bases). Trimming took off 1 base at V and 4 bases at J, with 11 bases between the two ends. The CDR3 totals 14 residues. The germline V gene has CDR1 SGHVT and CDR2 SQSDAQ. The CDR3 nucleotides read TGTGCCAGCAGCTTAGGACAGGAAGGTTACGAGCAGTACTTC. Residues: CASSLGQEGYEQYF.

The CDR3 sequence is CASSTGEAYEQYF. In DNA, the CDR3 is TGTGCCAGCAGTACAGGGGAGGCCTACGAGCAGTACTTC. The chain couples TRBV28 to TRBJ2-7; D is possibly TRBD1 (7 bases). The germline gives CDR1 MDHEN, CDR2 SYDVKM. This CDR3 has 13 residues. V lost 5 bases, J lost 2 bases, and 10 bases lay in between.

This clonotype has at least ten counts. This chain joins TRBV7-8 and TRBJ2-1; 8 nucleotides line up with TRBD1. This CDR3 is built from 15 residues. The junction had 12 bases not matched to a gene; V was cut back by 5 bases and J by 9 bases. Germline CDR1 reads SGHVS; CDR2 reads FQNEAQ. The CDR3 is CASSLRTGWLGEQFF. The CDR3 DNA sequence: TGTGCCAGCAGCCTGAGGACAGGGTGGCTGGGTGAGCAGTTCTTC. Variable domain in full (rest from reference TRBV7-8 and TRBJ2-1): GAGVSQSPRYKVAKRGQDVALRCDPISGHVSLFWYQQALGQGPEFLTYFQNEAQLDKSGLPSDRFFAERPEGSVSTLKIQRTQQEDSAVYLCASSLRTGWLGEQFFGPGTRLTVL.

This clonotype was observed at least ten times. The chain combines TRBV7-2 with TRBJ1-1; possible D gene TRBD1, 5 bases. The CDR3 has 14 residues. Trimming left V 2 bases short and J 1 base short, with 8 bases between. The V gene's germline CDR1 is SGHTA and CDR2 FQGNSA. CDR3 in DNA: TGTGCCAGCAGCTTACAGGGCAGGAACACTGAAGCTTTCTTT. This codes for CASSLQGRNTEAFF.

This clonotype appeared many times. The junction differs from germline at one of its ends, possibly a read error. The chain is built from TRBV7-6 and TRBJ2-5; 8 bases agree with TRBD1. Germline assignment: CDR1 SGHVS and CDR2 FNYEAQ. This CDR3 comprises 15 residues. The CDR3 nucleotides read TGTGCTAGCAGCCTCACCTCGACAGGGGAAGAGACCCAGTACTTC. Encoded protein: CASSLTSTGEETQYF.

This clonotype was counted many times. The chain uses TRBV7-8 and TRBJ1-1, with D unclear. V was cut by 1 base and J by 1 base, with 13 bases left in between. The CDR3 consists of 16 residues. CDR1 and CDR2 (germline): SGHVS, FQNEAQ. Written as DNA, the CDR3 is TGTGCCAGCAGCTTAGTTAGGACGGCGAAGAACACTGAAGCTTTCTTT. Translating it yields CASSLVRTAKNTEAFF.

This clonotype was observed a few times. The rearrangement links TRBV7-3 to TRBJ2-2, with a possible D match to TRBD2 (5 bases). CDR3 length: 13 amino acids. The V and J ends lost 1 base and 6 bases respectively, with 6 bases between them. CDR1 is SGHTA and CDR2 is FQGTGA in the germline V gene. CDR3 nucleotides: TGTGCCAGCAGCTTAAAACTAGCCGGGGAGCTGTTTTTT. It specifies CASSLKLAGELFF.

The chain employs TRBV5-4 and TRBJ2-5, with 7 bases that match TRBD1. Germline-derived CDR1 and CDR2 are SGHNT and YYREEE (reference sequence). Unmatched junction bases numbered 9, after V lost 2 bases and J lost 5 bases. The CDR3 is made up of 15 amino acids. As DNA, the CDR3 is TGTGCCAGCAGCTTTCCGGGGACAGCGAGGGAGACCCAGTACTTC. Its protein is CASSFPGTARETQYF.

Concerning this clonotype: Germline and junction disagree at one end, which may indicate a read error. The V and J genes are TRBV29-1 and TRBJ2-4; 8 nucleotides line up with TRBD1. The germline gives CDR1 SQVTM, CDR2 ANQGSEA. This CDR3 comprises 12 residues. In DNA form, the CDR3 reads TGCAGCGTTGAAGAAGGGACAGGCGGCCGGAACTTC. Protein: CSVEEGTGGRNF.